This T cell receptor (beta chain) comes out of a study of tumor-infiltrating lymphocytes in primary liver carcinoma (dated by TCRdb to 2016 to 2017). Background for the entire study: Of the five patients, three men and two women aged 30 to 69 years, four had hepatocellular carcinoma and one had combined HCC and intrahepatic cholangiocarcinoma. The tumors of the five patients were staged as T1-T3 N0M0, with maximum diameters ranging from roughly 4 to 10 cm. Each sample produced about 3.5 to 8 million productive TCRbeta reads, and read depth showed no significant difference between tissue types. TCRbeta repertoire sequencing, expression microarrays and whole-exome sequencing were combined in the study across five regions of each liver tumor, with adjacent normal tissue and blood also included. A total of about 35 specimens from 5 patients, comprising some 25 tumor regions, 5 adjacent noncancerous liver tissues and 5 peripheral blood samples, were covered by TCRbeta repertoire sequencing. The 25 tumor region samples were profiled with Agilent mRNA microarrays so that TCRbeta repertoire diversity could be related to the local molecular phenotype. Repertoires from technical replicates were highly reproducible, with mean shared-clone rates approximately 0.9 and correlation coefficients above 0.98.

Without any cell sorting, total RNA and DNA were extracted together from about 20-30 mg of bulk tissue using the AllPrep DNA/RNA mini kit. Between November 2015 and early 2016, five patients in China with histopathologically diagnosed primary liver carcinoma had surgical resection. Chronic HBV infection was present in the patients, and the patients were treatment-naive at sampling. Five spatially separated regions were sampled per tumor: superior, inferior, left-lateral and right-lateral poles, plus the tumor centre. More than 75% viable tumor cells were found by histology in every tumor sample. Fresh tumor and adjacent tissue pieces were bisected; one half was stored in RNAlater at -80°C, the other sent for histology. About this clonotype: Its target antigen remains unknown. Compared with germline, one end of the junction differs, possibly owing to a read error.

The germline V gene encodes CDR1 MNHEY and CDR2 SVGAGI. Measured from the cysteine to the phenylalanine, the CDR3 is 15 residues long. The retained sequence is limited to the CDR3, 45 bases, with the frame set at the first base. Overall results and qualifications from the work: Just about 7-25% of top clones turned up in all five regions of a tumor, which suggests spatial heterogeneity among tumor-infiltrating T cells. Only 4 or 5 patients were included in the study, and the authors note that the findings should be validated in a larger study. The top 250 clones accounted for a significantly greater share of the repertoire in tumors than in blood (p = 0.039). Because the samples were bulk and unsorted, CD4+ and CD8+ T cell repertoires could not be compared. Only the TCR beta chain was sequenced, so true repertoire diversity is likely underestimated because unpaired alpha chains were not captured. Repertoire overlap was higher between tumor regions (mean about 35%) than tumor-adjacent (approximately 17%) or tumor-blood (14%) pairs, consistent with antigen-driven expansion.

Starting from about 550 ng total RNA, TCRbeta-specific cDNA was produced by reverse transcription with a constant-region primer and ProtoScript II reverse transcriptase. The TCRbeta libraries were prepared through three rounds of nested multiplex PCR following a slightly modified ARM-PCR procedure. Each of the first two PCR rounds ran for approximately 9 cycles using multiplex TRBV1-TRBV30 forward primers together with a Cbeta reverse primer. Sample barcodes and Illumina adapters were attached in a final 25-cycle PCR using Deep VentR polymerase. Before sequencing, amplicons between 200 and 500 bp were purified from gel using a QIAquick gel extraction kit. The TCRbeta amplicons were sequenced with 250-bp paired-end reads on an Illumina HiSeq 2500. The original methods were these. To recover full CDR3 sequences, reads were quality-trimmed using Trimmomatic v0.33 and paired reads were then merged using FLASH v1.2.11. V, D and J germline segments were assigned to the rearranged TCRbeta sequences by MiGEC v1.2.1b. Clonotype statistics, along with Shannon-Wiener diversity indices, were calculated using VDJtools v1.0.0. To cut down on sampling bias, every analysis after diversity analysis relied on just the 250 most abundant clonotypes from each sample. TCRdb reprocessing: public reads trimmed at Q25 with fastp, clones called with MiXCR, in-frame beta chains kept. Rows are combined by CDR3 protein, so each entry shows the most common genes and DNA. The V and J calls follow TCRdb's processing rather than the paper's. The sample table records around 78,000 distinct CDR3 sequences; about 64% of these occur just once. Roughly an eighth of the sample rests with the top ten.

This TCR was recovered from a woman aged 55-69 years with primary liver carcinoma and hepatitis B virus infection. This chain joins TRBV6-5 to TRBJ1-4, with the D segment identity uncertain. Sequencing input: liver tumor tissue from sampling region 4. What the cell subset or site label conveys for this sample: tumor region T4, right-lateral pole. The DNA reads TGTGCCAACAGTTACTCGGGCACCCTGGGGGAAAAACTGTTTTTT. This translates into CANSYSGTLGEKLFF.